The subject of this entry is one T cell receptor beta chain. In its sample, this clone was seen a few times. It lacks a known antigen. No base quality information exists; no much larger clone differs at one position. Sequencing of the TRB variable region was done with the immunoSEQ hsTCRB v3.0 assay at survey level resolution. A depth of roughly 35,000-55,000 T-cell genomes per sample was targeted for TRB sequencing. An Illumina MiSeq with a v3 150-cycle kit was used to sequence the pooled TRB libraries. In the original analysis: Repertoire analysis ran in R within a reproducible Nextflow workflow covering QC, data transformation and analysis. Custom analyses were implemented in LymphoSeq2, an R package for AIRR-Seq data exploration. Several samples yielding fewer than 5000 total TRB sequences were excluded, leaving around 190 analyzed HIV repertoires. Among the roughly 190 retained HIV repertoires, 59 were collected before ART initiation and some 130 after ART initiation. Repertoires were downsampled to 5000 TRB nucleotide sequences, with summary statistics averaged over 100 downsampling iterations. Only TRB sequences with CDR3 regions of at least seven amino acids were retained for analysis. Two measures captured diversity: a Shannon entropy-derived clonality score and the Gini coefficient. In the repertoire networks, any two of the top 5000 CDR3 amino acid sequences were linked whenever the two sequences differed by an edit distance of one. For TRB CDR3 amino acid sequences, GLIPH2 was used to predict antigen specificity groups and MHC restriction. Known CMV, EBV, HIV or tissue antigen associations were flagged by matching CDR3 amino acid sequences against VDJdb and McPAS-TCR. Pre-ART, post-ART and control groups were compared with Wilcoxon signed-rank tests and Holm-Bonferroni correction. The source is immuneACCESS, and TCRdb retained only in-frame sequences with V and J called. Part of the clones is not carried over; for the studies checked, unresolved V genes explain less than half of this, and the remainder is unexplained. Clonal size and the V and J genes are those of that table, whereas D and trimming came from the DNA. Counted in this sample were about 26,000 clones; approximately 90% of them appeared once. The top ten clonotypes cover roughly 4.8% of the sample.

The data were obtained in a study of long-term antiretroviral therapy in people with HIV (dated 2022 in TCRdb). In the study overall: The earliest samples were collected roughly a decade before the 2015 WHO recommendation for immediate ART, at a time when ART was usually postponed until CD4 counts fell. Of the roughly 30 participants with HIV, about twelve were female. A retrospective serial study tested whether changes in peripheral blood TRB repertoire composition and diversity were associated with ART initiation and durable HIV suppression. No cross-contamination during QIAcube processing turned up in test extractions that ran a monoclonal T-cell line alongside 30 to 35 polyclonal samples. A total of about 190 cryopreserved PBMC samples were contributed to the cohort by 30 adults with confirmed HIV infection, with samples collected serially over a mean of 6 years (range 1-12). General study outcomes and caveats: Compared with controls, HIV repertoires had narrower CDR3 length ranges, and the network structure pointed to an antigen-experienced repertoire that shifted only slightly toward naive after ART. Because pre-ART samples had limited cell numbers, profiling was done on unsorted PBMC rather than on sorted CD4+ and CD8+ T cells. ART initiation was associated with a significant increase in TRB diversity, but diversity stayed significantly below transplant donor controls even after long-term ART. Samples dated from about 2004 to 2017, and the ART regimens used may be less effective than current ones. The repertoire was dominated across all time points by expanded TRB clones identified before ART initiation, although this dominance was seen to fluctuate and to decrease in many PLHIV after ART. No data were available on ART adherence, viral resistance or therapy changes, limiting inferences about post-ART repertoire changes. Limited PBMC availability meant only the TCR beta chain was sequenced, without alpha chain pairing.

The germline V gene (reference sequence) yields SEHNR for CDR1 and FQNEAQ for CDR2. CDR3 length: 13 amino acids, cysteine to phenylalanine. Only the CDR3 part of the read is kept: 39 bases, read in frame from the first base. The germline ends are 6 bases apart after V is trimmed by 3 bases and J by 4 bases. To be included, a participant needed at least one PBMC sample from before ART initiation plus at least two post-ART samples. Every participant with HIV received treatment in the United States of America. Before DNA extraction, cryopreserved samples of roughly 0.85-11 million PBMC were thawed and then washed. At the time of the earliest PBMC sample, participants with HIV were aged between about 20 and 55 years. Per participant, PBMC samples came from 1-4 timepoints prior to ART initiation and 2-8 timepoints following ART initiation, for a median of 7 samples. For every participant, serial HIV viral load, CD4+ T-cell count, ART history and demographic data were obtained. Genomic DNA was extracted from unsorted PBMC with a Qiagen kit on a QIAcube, with processing performed in batches of 12 samples.

The chain was built from TRBV7-9 and TRBJ1-4; the D gene assignment is ambiguous. The starting material was unsorted PBMCs, obtained around 2.6 years after starting antiretroviral therapy. The origin of this receptor is a man aged 40-50 years with HIV. The nucleotide sequence is TGTGCCAGCAGCTTGCGGGTTAATGAAAAACTGTTTTTT. Its protein reads: CASSLRVNEKLFF.